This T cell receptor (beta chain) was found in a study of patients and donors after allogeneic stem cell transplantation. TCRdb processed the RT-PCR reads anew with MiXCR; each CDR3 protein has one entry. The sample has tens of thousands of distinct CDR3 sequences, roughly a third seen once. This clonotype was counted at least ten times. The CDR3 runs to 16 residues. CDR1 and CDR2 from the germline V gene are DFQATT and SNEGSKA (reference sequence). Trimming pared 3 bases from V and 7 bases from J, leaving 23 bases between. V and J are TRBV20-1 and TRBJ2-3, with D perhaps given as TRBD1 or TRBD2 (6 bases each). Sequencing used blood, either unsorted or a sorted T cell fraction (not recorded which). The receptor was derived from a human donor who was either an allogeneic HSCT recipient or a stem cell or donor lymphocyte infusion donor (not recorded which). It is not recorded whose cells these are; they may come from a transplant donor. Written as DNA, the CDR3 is TGCAGTGCTAGCCCCCGTCGGGCGGGACAACGGTATACGCAGTATTTT. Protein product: CSASPRRAGQRYTQYF.